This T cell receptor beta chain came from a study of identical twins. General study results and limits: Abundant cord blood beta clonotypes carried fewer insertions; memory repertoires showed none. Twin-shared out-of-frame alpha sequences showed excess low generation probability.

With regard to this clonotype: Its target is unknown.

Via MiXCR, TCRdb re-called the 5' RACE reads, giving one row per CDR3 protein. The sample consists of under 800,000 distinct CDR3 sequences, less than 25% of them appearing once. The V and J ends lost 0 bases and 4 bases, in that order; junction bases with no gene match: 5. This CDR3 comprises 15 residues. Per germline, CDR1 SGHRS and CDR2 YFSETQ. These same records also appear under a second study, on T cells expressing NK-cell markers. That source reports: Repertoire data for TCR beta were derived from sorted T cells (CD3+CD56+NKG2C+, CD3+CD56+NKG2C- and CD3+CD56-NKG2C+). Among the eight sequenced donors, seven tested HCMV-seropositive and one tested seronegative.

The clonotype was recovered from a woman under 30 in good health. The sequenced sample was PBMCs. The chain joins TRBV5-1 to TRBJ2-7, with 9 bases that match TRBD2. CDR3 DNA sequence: TGCGCCAGCAGCTTGGTTTCTAGCGGGGATTACGAGCAGTACTTC. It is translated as CASSLVSSGDYEQYF.